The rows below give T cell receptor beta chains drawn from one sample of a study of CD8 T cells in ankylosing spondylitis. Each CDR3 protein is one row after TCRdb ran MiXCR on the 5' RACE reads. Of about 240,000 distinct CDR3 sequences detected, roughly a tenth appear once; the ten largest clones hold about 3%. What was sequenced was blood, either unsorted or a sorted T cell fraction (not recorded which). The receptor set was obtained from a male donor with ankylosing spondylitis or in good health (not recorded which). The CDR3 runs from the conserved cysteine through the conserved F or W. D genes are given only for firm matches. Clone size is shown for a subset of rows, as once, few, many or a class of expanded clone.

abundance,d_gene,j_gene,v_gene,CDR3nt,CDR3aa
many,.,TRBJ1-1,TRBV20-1,TGCAGTGCGTGGAATCCTGGAGGTGAAGCTTTCTTT,CSAWNPGGEAFF
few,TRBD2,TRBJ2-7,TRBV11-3,TGTGCCAGCAGCTTAGCCGGGACTACGGCCTCCTACGAGCAGTACTTC,CASSLAGTTASYEQYF
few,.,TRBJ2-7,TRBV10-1,TGCGCCAGCAAAGGTTCAAGGGACGAGCAGTACTTC,CASKGSRDEQYF
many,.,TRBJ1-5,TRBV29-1,TGCAGCGCCGTAAAAGGCAGAGATCAGCCCCAGCATTTT,CSAVKGRDQPQHF
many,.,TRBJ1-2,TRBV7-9,TGTGCCAGCAGCTTAGGCGAACGCCCGTACACCTTC,CASSLGERPYTF
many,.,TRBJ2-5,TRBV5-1,TGCGCCAGCAGCTTGACATTCCGAGAGACCCAGTACTTC,CASSLTFRETQYF
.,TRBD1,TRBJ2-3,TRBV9,TGTGCCAGCAGCGTAGGACAGGGTGATACGCAGTATTTT,CASSVGQGDTQYF
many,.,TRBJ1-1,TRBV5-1,TGCGCCAGCAGCTCGAGGGTGAACACTGAAGCTTTCTTT,CASSSRVNTEAFF
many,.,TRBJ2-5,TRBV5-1,TGCGCCAGCAGCTTGGCGGTCTCCGTTGAGACCCAGTACTTC,CASSLAVSVETQYF
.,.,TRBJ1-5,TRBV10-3,TGTGCCATCAGTGGAGGGGGAGGCAATCAGCCCCAGCATTTT,CAISGGGGNQPQHF
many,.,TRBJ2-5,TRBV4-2,TGTGCCAGCAGCGGGGGGGCCAGGGGTAAGACCCAGTACTTC,CASSGGARGKTQYF
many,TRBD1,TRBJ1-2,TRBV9,TGTGCCAGCAGTCCGGGACAGGGAAGTGGCTACACCTTC,CASSPGQGSGYTF
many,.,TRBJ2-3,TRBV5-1,TGCGCCAGCAGGCTCCCCACAGATACGCAGTATTTT,CASRLPTDTQYF
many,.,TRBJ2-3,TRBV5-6,TGTGCCAGCAGCGACCCATCCACAGATACGCAGTATTTT,CASSDPSTDTQYF
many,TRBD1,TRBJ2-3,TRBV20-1,TGCAGTGCTAGAGAGAGCGGACAGGCCACAGATACGCAGTATTTT,CSARESGQATDTQYF
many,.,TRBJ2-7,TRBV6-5,TGTGCCAGCAGTCACCCGAAAGGGGGGACCTACGAGCAGTACTTC,CASSHPKGGTYEQYF
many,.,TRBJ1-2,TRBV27,TGTGCCAGCAGTTCCCCTGGGCAGGGCCCGAACTATGGCTACACCTTC,CASSSPGQGPNYGYTF
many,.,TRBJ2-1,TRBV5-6,TGTGCCAGCAGCTTGGAGGCTTTTAGCTCCTACAATGAGCAGTTCTTC,CASSLEAFSSYNEQFF
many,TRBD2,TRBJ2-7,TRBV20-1,TGCAGTGCTAGAGATCCCCGAGAAGCGGGAGGGCAGGCCTACGAGCAGTACTTC,CSARDPREAGGQAYEQYF
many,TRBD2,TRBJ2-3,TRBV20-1,TGCAGTGCTAGTTACTGGGGGGAACTAGCGGGATACACAGATACGCAGTATTTT,CSASYWGELAGYTDTQYF
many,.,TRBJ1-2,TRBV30,TGTGCCTGGACCTCAGACAGTTTCCGCAGGGGCTACACCTTC,CAWTSDSFRRGYTF
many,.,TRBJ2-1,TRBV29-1,TGCAGCGGCGGACCTTACAATGAGCAGTTCTTC,CSGGPYNEQFF
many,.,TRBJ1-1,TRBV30,TGTGCCTTTATTCCCTCGACTCGGACAGTGAACACTGAAGCTTTCTTT,CAFIPSTRTVNTEAFF